This T cell receptor beta chain is drawn from a study of blood T cell repertoires in COVID-19. Study information: Acute and convalescent COVID-19 specimens originated in the United States, Italy and Spain. In each case, the material was cDNA or gDNA derived from T cells, B-cell-depleted T cells, or PBMCs.

Germline-derived CDR1 and CDR2 are MNHNS and SASEGT. The CDR3 covers 15 residues. Trimming removed 0 bases from V and 7 bases from J, with 10 bases in between. This clone has only a few counts. This sample also contains other DNA sequences that code for the same CDR3. In the original workflow: How many nucleated cells were present was estimated from reference gene primer amplification. Measured with immunoSEQ multiplex PCR; TCRdb has only the in-frame clones, and not every one. V, J and clone size are taken as reported in that table, and D and trimming were inferred from the DNA itself. The profile shows some 200,000 clones, approximately 83% of them singletons.

The chain is built from TRBV6-1 and TRBJ1-6, with D perhaps TRBD1 (6 bases). The sequenced sample was peripheral blood. The receptor's source is a woman in her twenties or thirties with COVID-19, enrolled during active disease. CDR3 nucleotide sequence: TGTGCCAGCAGTGAAGCGGGCAGGGGCAATTCACCCCTCCACTTT. As protein: CASSEAGRGNSPLHF.